This T cell receptor beta chain appears in the sequencing data of a study of vaccination and CD4 T cells after COVID-19. Study overall: As a positive control, some control cultures were given a CEFX pool, while others were given an HIV-1 Nef pool or no peptide.

Sequence data for DNA of cultured CD4+ T cells were generated by the Oncomine TCR Beta short-read assay. In TCRdb, the PCR reads were re-called with MiXCR into one record per CDR3 protein. The table lists 6,500 to 7,000 distinct CDR3 sequences, just over 70% of them singletons. General study findings and limits: Spike mono-reactivity was the property of 304 of 307 vaccine-specific clones in convalescent patients.

A note on this clonotype: Its antigen remains unknown.

Trimming removed 6 bases from V and 0 bases from J; junction bases left unmatched: 6. The germline CDR1 and CDR2 sequences are SNHLY and FYNNEI. The CDR3 spans 15 residues. Treatment noted: roughly 11-day PBMC culture with coronavirus spike peptide pools or control peptides (ViraFEST assay). Gathered ahead of the COVID-19 pandemic (2011-2018) were the CD4+ T cells of the unexposed donor. With peptide pools, ViraFEST first expanded antigen-specific T cells and afterwards sequenced their TCRs. This sequence joins TRBV2 and TRBJ1-1; 8 bases agree with TRBD1. This TCR was recovered from a human donor in good health. Sequencing was carried out using CD4+ T cells from blood, cultured in vitro. CDR3 nucleotides: TGTGCCAGCAGCCCATGGACAGGGATGAACACTGAAGCTTTCTTT. Translated, it gives CASSPWTGMNTEAFF.